This TCR beta chain was profiled in a study of OX40 agonist ivuxolimab in advanced cancers. Study as a whole: The dose of intravenous ivuxolimab that patients received every 2 weeks ranged from 0.01 to 10 mg/kg. Enrolled patients in dose escalation had cancers that were hepatocellular carcinoma, melanoma, renal cell or head and neck cancer.

Repertoires were generated with immunoSEQ multiplex PCR, while TCRdb's copy carries only in-frame clones and drops some. The sample shows about 53,000 clones, approximately 84% of them seen only once. Points from the study as a whole: Within 6 weeks, CD4+ and CD8+ blood T cells expanded clonally at 0.1 to 3.0 mg/kg.

As to this clone: Its target is not known.

This specimen was CD4+ or CD8+ T cells sorted from blood, taken in a trial of the OX40 agonist ivuxolimab. The sequence was collected from an adult with an advanced solid tumor such as melanoma, head and neck, liver or kidney cancer.

The CDR3 DNA follows: TGTGCCAGCAGTTTAAGACTAGCGGGAGAAGGAAATGAGCAGTTCTTC. Amino acid sequence: CASSLRLAGEGNEQFF. This chain joins TRBV27 and TRBJ2-1; 12 bases align to TRBD2. Germline V gene data show CDR1 as MNHEY and CDR2 as SMNVEV (reference sequence). V trimming: 2 bases; J trimming: 7 bases; junction bases outside the gene matches: 6. The CDR3 extends over 16 amino acids.